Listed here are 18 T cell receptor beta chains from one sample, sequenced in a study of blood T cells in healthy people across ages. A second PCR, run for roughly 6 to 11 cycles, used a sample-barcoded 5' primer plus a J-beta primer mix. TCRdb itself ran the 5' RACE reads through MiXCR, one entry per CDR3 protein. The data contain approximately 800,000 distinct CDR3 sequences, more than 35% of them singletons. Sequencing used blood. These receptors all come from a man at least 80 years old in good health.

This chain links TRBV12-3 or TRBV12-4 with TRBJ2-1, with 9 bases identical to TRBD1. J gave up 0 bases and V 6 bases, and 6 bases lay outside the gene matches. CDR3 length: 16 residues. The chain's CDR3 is CASSHGTGSSYNEQFF. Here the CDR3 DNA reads TGTGCCAGCAGCCACGGGACAGGGAGCTCCTACAATGAGCAGTTCTTC.

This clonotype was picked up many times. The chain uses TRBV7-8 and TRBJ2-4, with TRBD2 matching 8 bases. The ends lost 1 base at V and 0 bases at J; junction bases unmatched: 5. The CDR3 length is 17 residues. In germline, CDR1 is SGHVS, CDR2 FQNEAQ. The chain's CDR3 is CASSLDVAGIAKNIQYF. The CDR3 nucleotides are TGTGCCAGCAGCTTAGATGTAGCGGGGATAGCCAAAAACATTCAGTACTTC.

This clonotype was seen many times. In DNA form, the CDR3 reads TGTGCCAGCAGTGAAGGACAGGTCTACGAGCAGTACTTC. Translated: CASSEGQVYEQYF. V is TRBV25-1 and J is TRBJ2-7, with 7 bases that match TRBD1. Trimming cost V 2 bases and J 3 bases; bases outside gene matches: 1. The CDR3 has 13 residues. Germline V gives CDR1 MGHDK, CDR2 SYGVNS.

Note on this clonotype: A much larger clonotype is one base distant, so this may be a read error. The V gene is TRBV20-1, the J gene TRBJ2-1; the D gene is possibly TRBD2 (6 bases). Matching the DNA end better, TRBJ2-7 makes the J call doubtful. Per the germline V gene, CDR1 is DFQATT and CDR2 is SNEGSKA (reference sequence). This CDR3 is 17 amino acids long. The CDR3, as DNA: TGCAGTGCTAGAGAGGGACTTCACCCCCAATCCTACAATGAGCAGTACTTC. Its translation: CSAREGLHPQSYNEQYF.

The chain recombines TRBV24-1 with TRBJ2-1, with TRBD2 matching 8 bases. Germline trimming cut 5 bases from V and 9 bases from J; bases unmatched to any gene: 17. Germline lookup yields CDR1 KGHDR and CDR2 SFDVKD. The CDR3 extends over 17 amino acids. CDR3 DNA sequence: TGTGCCACCAGTGCCATCACCGGGAGCGGGAGAATGAGTGAGCAGTTCTTC. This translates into CATSAITGSGRMSEQFF.

The CDR3 loop reads CASSYPLGQGQADEQYF. CDR3 sequence (DNA): TGTGCCAGCAGTTACCCCTTGGGCCAAGGACAAGCCGACGAGCAGTACTTC. The rearrangement uses TRBV6-2 or TRBV6-3 and TRBJ2-7; tentatively, D is TRBD1 (5 bases). Germline CDR1 MNHEY, CDR2 SVGEGT. This CDR3 contains 17 residues. V lost 2 bases to trimming and J lost 5 bases, with 22 bases between them.

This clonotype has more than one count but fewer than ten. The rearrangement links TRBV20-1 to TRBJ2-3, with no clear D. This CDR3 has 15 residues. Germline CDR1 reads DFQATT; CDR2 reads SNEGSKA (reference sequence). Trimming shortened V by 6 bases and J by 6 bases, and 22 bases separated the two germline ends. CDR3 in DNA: TGCAGTGCAAGGAACTCCTGGGCTGGCAGGGATACGCAGTATTTT. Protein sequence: CSARNSWAGRDTQYF.

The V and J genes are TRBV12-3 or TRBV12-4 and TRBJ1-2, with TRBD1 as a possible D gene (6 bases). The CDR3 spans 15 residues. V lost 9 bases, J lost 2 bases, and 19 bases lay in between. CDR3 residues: CASKGAGARNYGYTF. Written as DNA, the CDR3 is TGTGCCAGTAAAGGGGCGGGGGCGCGGAACTATGGCTACACCTTC.

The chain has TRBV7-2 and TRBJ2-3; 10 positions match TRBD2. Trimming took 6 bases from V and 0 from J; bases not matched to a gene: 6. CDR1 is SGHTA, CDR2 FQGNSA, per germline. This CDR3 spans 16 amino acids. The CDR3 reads CASSTVAGGSTDTQYF. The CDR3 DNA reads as TGTGCCAGCAGTACAGTAGCGGGAGGAAGCACAGATACGCAGTATTTT.

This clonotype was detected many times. This chain's CDR3 is CASSSQGGGLETQYF. In nucleotides, the CDR3 is TGTGCCAGCAGCTCCCAGGGAGGGGGCCTCGAGACCCAGTACTTC. This chain links TRBV7-2 with TRBJ2-5, with D perhaps matching TRBD1 or TRBD2 (7 bases each). This CDR3 region has 15 residues. V gave up 4 bases and J gave up 5 bases, with 17 bases separating them. Germline-derived CDR1 and CDR2 are SGHTA and FQGNSA.

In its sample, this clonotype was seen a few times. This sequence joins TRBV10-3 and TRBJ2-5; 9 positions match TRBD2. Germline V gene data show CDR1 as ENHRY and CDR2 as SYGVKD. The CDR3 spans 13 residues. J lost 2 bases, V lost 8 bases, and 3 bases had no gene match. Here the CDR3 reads CAILAGSQETQYF. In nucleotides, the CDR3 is TGTGCCATCCTAGCGGGGAGTCAAGAGACCCAGTACTTC.

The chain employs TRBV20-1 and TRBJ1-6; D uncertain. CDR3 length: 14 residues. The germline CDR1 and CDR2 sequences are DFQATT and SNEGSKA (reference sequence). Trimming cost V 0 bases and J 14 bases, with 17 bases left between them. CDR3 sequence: CSARDPSQPGSLHF. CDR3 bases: TGCAGTGCTAGAGATCCTTCACAGCCGGGGTCCCTCCACTTT.

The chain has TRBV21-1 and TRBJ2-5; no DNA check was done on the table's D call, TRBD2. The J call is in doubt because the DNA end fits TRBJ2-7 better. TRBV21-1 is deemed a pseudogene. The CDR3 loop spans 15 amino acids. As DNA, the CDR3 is TGTGCCAGCAGCCTGACTAGCGGGAGTGCCTACGAGCAGTACTTC. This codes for CASSLTSGSAYEQYF.

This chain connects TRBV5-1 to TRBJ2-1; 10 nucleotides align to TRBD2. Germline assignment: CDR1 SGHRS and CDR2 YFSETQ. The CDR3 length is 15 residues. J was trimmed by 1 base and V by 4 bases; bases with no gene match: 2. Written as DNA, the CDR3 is TGCGCCAGCAGCAGGGGACTAGCGTCCTACAATGAGCAGTTCTTC. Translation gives CASSRGLASYNEQFF.

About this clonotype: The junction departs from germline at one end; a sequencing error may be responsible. Here the CDR3 reads CASSQSSCEQYF. In DNA form, the CDR3 reads TGTGCCAGCAGCCAAAGCTCCTGCGAGCAGTACTTC. The V call is TRBV5-5, the J call TRBJ2-7; no reliable D call. Germline-derived CDR1 and CDR2 are SGHKS and YYEKEE (reference sequence). The CDR3 consists of 12 residues.

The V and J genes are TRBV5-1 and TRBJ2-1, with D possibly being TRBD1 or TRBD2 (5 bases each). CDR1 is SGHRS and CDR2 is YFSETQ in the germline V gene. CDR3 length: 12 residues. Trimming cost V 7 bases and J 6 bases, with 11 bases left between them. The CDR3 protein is CASLGTSNEQFF. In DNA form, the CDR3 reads TGCGCCAGCCTGGGGACGAGCAATGAGCAGTTCTTC.

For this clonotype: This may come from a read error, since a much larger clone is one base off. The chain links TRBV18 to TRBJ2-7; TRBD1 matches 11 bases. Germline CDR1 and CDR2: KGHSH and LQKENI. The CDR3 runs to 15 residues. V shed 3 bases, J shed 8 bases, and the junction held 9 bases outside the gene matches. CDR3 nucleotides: TGTGCCAGCTCACCGTGGGGACAGGGGGTATCTCAGCAGTACTTC. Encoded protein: CASSPWGQGVSQQYF.

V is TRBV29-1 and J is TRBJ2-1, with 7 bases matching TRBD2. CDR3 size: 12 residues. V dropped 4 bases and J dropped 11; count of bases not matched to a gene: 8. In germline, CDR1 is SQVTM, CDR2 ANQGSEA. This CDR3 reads CSVVAGAVQQFF. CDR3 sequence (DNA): TGCAGCGTTGTGGCGGGAGCCGTCCAGCAGTTCTTC.